The sample holds a few counts of the clone carrying this T cell receptor (beta chain). Its target is not known. This entry belongs to a study of beta chain features in type 1 diabetes. General study points: Researchers reported that naive, central memory and Treg TCRB repertoires appeared more similar in patients than in healthy donors. VDJ junctions from type 1 diabetes patients carried fewer insertions and larger deletions.

Every isolated RNA sample was fully reverse transcribed, so sequencing captured expressed TCRB transcripts. Assay used: immunoSEQ multiplex PCR; TCRdb lists only in-frame clones, some missing. The data contain over 120,000 clones, around a tenth of them singletons. Donors contributed one heparinised blood draw apiece, averaging roughly 100 mL. Germline assignment: CDR1 SGHDT and CDR2 YYEEEE. V trimming: 2 bases; J trimming: 3 bases; junction bases outside the gene matches: 1. This CDR3 has 13 residues. The material sequenced was central memory CD4+ T cells from blood. The receptor comes from a man younger than 30 in good health. V and J are TRBV5-6 and TRBJ2-7; 8 bases match TRBD2. The CDR3 nucleotides read TGTGCCAGCAGCTTCCGGGGGGGCTACGAGCAGTACTTC. Translating gives CASSFRGGYEQYF.